This TCR beta chain derives from a study of OX40 agonist ivuxolimab in advanced cancers. For the study at large: A male proportion of just over 80% was recorded, with mean age roughly 60 years and range roughly 23 to 90. Study-wide results and limits: At 0.1 to 3.0 mg/kg and by week 6, clonal expansion occurred in CD4+ and CD8+ blood T cells. The study did not work out the antigen specificity of the expanded peripheral T cells.

Autoimmune disease history or systemic immunosuppression barred patients. CDR3 length: 15 residues. Trimming removed 5 bases from V and 0 bases from J, with 14 bases in between. Germline V gene data show CDR1 as LNHNV and CDR2 as YYDKDF (reference sequence). Profiling relied on immunoSEQ multiplex PCR, and the TCRdb table lists in-frame clones only, not all of them. The repertoire has roughly 24,000 clones, more than 80% of them found once; the top ten carry approximately 8.5%. On this clone itself: Its antigen is not known.

The chain combines TRBV15 with TRBJ2-7; a possible D gene is TRBD2 (6 bases). This TCR was sampled from an adult with an advanced solid tumor such as melanoma, head and neck, liver or kidney cancer. The sample here was CD4+ or CD8+ T cells sorted from blood, taken in a trial of the OX40 agonist ivuxolimab. CDR3 residues: CATSGPSVGSYEQYF. DNA for the CDR3: TGTGCCACCAGCGGCCCTAGCGTCGGCTCCTACGAGCAGTACTTC.